The present TCR beta chain was sequenced within a study of T-cell memory formation after mild COVID-19. In the study overall: Each donor largely had its own TCR clusters.

Employing constant-segment primers, 5'RACE generated TCR alpha and TCR beta cDNA libraries bearing sample barcodes and UMIs. Using its own MiXCR run on the 5' RACE reads, TCRdb lists one record per CDR3 protein. The sample has under 50,000 distinct CDR3 sequences; roughly 9.8% are singletons. The study, taken as a whole, reports: Still unconfirmed is whether the second-wave clones peaking on day 37 recognized SARS-CoV-2. Among contracting clones, CD4+ were mainly CM/EM and CD8+ enriched in EMRA.

The CDR3 is made up of 14 amino acids. Germline-derived CDR1 and CDR2 are LGHDT and YNNKEL (reference sequence). V was clipped by 1 base and J by 3 bases, with 7 bases between them. This clonotype was counted between two and nine times. Antigen specificity is unknown. The chain links TRBV3-1 to TRBJ2-1; no clear D gene. The material sequenced was PBMCs or a T cell subset sorted from them (not recorded which). The origin of this receptor is an adult woman who had mild COVID-19 (a few samples of this study predate the infection). Cell type and time point are not known. The CDR3 region has the DNA TGTGCCAGCAGCCAAGGGATAGGCTACAATGAGCAGTTCTTC. This gives the protein CASSQGIGYNEQFF.